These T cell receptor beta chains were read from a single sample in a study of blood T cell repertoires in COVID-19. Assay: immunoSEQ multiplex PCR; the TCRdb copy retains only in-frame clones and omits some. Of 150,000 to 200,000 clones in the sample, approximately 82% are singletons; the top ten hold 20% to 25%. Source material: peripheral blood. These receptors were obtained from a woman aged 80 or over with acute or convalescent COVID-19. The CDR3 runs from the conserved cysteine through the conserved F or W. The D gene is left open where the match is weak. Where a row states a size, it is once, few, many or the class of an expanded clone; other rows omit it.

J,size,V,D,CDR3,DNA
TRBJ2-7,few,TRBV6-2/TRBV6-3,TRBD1,CASSYRDRAYEQYF,TGTGCCAGCAGTTATCGGGACAGGGCCTACGAGCAGTACTTC
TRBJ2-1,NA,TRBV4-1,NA,CASSSRTSYNEQFF,TGCGCCAGCAGCTCCCGTACTAGCTACAATGAGCAGTTCTTC
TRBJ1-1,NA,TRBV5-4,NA,CASSHTGRTEAFF,TGTGCCAGCAGCCATACAGGGCGCACTGAAGCTTTCTTT
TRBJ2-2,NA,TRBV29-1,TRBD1,CSVEGTGGSGELFF,TGCAGCGTTGAAGGGACAGGGGGTTCCGGGGAGCTGTTTTTT
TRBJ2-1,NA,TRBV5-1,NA,CASSPQGRSNNEQFF,TGCGCCAGCAGCCCCCAGGGGCGGAGTAACAATGAGCAGTTCTTC
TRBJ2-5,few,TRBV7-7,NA,CASSPGFGETQYF,TGTGCCAGCAGCCCCGGATTCGGGGAGACCCAGTACTTC
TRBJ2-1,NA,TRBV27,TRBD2,CASSLGWTSGGNNEQFF,TGTGCCAGCAGTTTAGGGTGGACTAGCGGAGGTAACAATGAGCAGTTCTTC
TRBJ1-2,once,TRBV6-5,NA,CASSRQDSYFYGYTF,TGTGCCAGCAGCCGCCAGGACTCCTATTTTTATGGCTACACCTTC
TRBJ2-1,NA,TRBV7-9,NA,CASSSLGRAYQSYNEQFF,TGTGCCAGCAGCTCGCTTGGGAGAGCCTACCAATCCTACAATGAGCAGTTCTTC
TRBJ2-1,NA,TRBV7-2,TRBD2,CASSFGLAFNEQFF,TGTGCCAGCAGTTTCGGACTAGCGTTCAATGAGCAGTTCTTC
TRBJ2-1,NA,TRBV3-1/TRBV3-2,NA,CASRSLDEQFF,TGTGCCAGCAGAAGCTTGGATGAGCAGTTCTTC
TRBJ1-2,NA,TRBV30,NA,CAWSVTEGGYTF,TGTGCCTGGAGTGTAACCGAGGGCGGCTACACCTTC
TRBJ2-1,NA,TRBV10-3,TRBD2,CAISPSGRGDEQFF,TGTGCCATCAGTCCGAGCGGGAGGGGAGATGAGCAGTTCTTC
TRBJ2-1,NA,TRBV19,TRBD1,CASYTGGPFNEQFF,TGTGCCAGCTATACAGGGGGCCCTTTCAATGAGCAGTTCTTC
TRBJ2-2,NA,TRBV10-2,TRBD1,CASKGQVNTGELFF,TGCGCCAGCAAGGGACAGGTAAACACCGGGGAGCTGTTTTTT
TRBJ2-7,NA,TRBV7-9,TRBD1,CASSALRDRDYEQYF,TGTGCCAGCAGCGCACTACGGGACAGGGACTACGAGCAGTACTTC
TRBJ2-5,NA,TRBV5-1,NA,CASSLSGFTETQYF,TGCGCCAGCAGCCTTTCAGGGTTCACAGAGACCCAGTACTTC
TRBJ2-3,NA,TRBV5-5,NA,CASSPGQSTDTQYF,TGTGCCAGCAGCCCCGGACAAAGCACAGATACGCAGTATTTT
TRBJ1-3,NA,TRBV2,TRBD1,CAGRDREGNTIYF,TGTGCCGGAAGGGACAGGGAAGGAAACACCATATATTTT
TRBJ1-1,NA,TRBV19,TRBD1,CASSIMGQTEAFF,TGTGCCAGTAGTATAATGGGACAGACTGAAGCTTTCTTT
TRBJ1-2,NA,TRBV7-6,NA,CASSSNSHYGYTF,TGTGCCAGCAGCTCCAACAGCCACTATGGCTACACCTTC
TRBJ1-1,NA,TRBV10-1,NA,CASRPTGNTEAFF,TGCGCCAGCAGACCAACAGGGAACACTGAAGCTTTCTTT
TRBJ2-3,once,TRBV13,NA,CASSPGADTQYF,TGTGCCAGCAGCCCCGGGGCAGATACGCAGTATTTT
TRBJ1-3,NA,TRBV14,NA,CASSGPGQYSGNTIYF,TGTGCCAGCAGCGGGCCCGGACAGTACTCTGGAAACACCATATATTTT
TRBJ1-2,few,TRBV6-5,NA,CASSYSTNSRSGYTF,TGTGCCAGCAGTTACTCGACAAACAGTCGGTCAGGCTACACCTTC
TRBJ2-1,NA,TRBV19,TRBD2,CASSRTSGGDNEQFF,TGTGCCAGTAGCCGGACTAGCGGGGGGGATAATGAGCAGTTCTTC
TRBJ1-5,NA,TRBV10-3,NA,CASRDNNQPQHF,TGTGCCTCAAGGGACAACAATCAGCCCCAGCATTTT
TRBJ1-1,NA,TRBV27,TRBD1,CASSLEGARNTEAFF,TGTGCCAGCAGTTTAGAGGGGGCTCGGAACACTGAAGCTTTCTTT
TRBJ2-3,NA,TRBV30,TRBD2,CAWTSRTSEDTQYF,TGTGCCTGGACTTCCCGGACTAGCGAAGATACGCAGTATTTT
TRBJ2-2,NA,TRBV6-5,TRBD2,CASWASGNTGELFF,TGTGCCAGCTGGGCTAGCGGGAACACCGGGGAGCTGTTTTTT
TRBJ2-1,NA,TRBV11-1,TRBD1,CASSQGQDSYNEQFF,TGTGCCAGCAGCCAAGGACAGGACTCCTACAATGAGCAGTTCTTC
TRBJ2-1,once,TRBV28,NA,CASRRGGAINEQFF,TGTGCCAGCAGGCGAGGGGGTGCAATCAATGAGCAGTTCTTC